The source of this T cell receptor beta chain is a study of early T cells in non-severe SARS-CoV-2 infection. About the research overall: With bulk RNA from unsorted whole blood as input, sequencing yielded unpaired chains.

Concerning this clonotype itself: Its antigen is unidentified.

Individual cDNA molecules were tagged with unique molecular identifiers. Each CDR3 protein gets one entry after TCRdb re-called the 5' RACE reads with MiXCR. The top ten clones hold about 4% of a sample with tens of thousands of distinct CDR3 sequences, about 16% of them seen once. Study-wide findings and caveats: Anti-spike CD8 responses were favored in VDJdb matching, and private and CD4 specificities were missed.

This CDR3 is 15 amino acids long. The ends lost 6 bases at V and 1 base at J; junction bases unmatched: 5. This sample comprised whole blood, obtained at baseline. This clonotype was obtained from an adult who was a healthcare worker with PCR-confirmed SARS-CoV-2 infection or an uninfected control (not recorded which). V usage is TRBV12-3 or TRBV12-4 and J usage is TRBJ1-1, with 10 bases lining up with TRBD1. CDR3 in amino acids: CASRYRQGANTEAFF. The CDR3 coding sequence is TGTGCCAGCAGATATAGACAGGGGGCGAACACTGAAGCTTTCTTT.